The rows below give T cell receptor beta chains drawn from one sample of a study of blood T cell repertoires in COVID-19. The repertoire was sequenced with immunoSEQ multiplex PCR; TCRdb's copy has only in-frame clones and lacks some. Of tens of thousands of clones listed, roughly 89% are singletons. The sample consisted of peripheral blood. The receptors were sampled from a human donor with active COVID-19. The donor label of this sample is uncertain. The CDR3 runs from the conserved cysteine through the conserved F or W. Fields, in order: V gene, clone size, D gene, J gene, CDR3 protein, CDR3 DNA. D genes are given only for firm matches. Expanded clones get a size class; other rows say once, few or many, or leave the size out.

v_call: TRBV12-3/TRBV12-4; clone_size: .; d_call: TRBD1; j_call: TRBJ2-7; cdr3_aa: CASSRRTGEQYF; cdr3_nt: TGTGCCAGCAGTCGAAGGACAGGCGAGCAGTACTTC
v_call: TRBV11-2; clone_size: .; d_call: .; j_call: TRBJ2-1; cdr3_aa: CASSLSLQGEQFF; cdr3_nt: TGTGCCAGCAGCTTGAGTCTGCAGGGTGAGCAGTTCTTC
v_call: TRBV7-2; clone_size: .; d_call: TRBD2; j_call: TRBJ2-7; cdr3_aa: CASSFQRASGGYEQYF; cdr3_nt: TGTGCCAGCAGCTTCCAACGGGCTAGCGGGGGCTACGAGCAGTACTTC
v_call: TRBV7-9; clone_size: .; d_call: .; j_call: TRBJ2-5; cdr3_aa: CASSFRDGRQETQYF; cdr3_nt: TGTGCCAGCAGCTTCCGGGATGGGCGCCAAGAGACCCAGTACTTC
v_call: TRBV3-1/TRBV3-2; clone_size: .; d_call: TRBD2; j_call: TRBJ2-2; cdr3_aa: CASSHPAGVGELFF; cdr3_nt: TGTGCCAGCAGCCACCCCGCGGGGGTCGGGGAGCTGTTTTTT
v_call: TRBV7-3; clone_size: .; d_call: .; j_call: TRBJ2-3; cdr3_aa: CASSYRTNTDTQYF; cdr3_nt: TGTGCCAGCAGCTACAGGACTAACACAGATACGCAGTATTTT
v_call: TRBV13; clone_size: .; d_call: TRBD2; j_call: TRBJ2-1; cdr3_aa: CASSPSGTTLRNEQFF; cdr3_nt: TGTGCCAGCAGCCCATCCGGGACTACCCTACGGAATGAGCAGTTCTTC
v_call: TRBV7-9; clone_size: few; d_call: TRBD1; j_call: TRBJ2-7; cdr3_aa: CASSPGQRLYEQYF; cdr3_nt: TGTGCCAGCAGCCCGGGACAGAGATTATACGAGCAGTACTTC
v_call: TRBV5-4; clone_size: .; d_call: .; j_call: TRBJ2-3; cdr3_aa: CASSNIAQGTDTQYF; cdr3_nt: TGTGCCAGCAGCAATATTGCGCAGGGCACAGATACGCAGTATTTT
v_call: TRBV6-5; clone_size: .; d_call: TRBD2; j_call: TRBJ2-1; cdr3_aa: CASLLAGSKNEQFF; cdr3_nt: TGTGCCAGCCTACTAGCGGGAAGCAAGAATGAGCAGTTCTTC
v_call: TRBV9; clone_size: .; d_call: .; j_call: TRBJ1-2; cdr3_aa: CASSDGGGYGYTF; cdr3_nt: TGTGCCAGCAGCGATGGGGGGGGCTATGGCTACACCTTC
v_call: TRBV28; clone_size: .; d_call: .; j_call: TRBJ1-1; cdr3_aa: CASSPPRRTEAFF; cdr3_nt: TGTGCCAGCAGCCCCCCCCGGCGGACTGAAGCTTTCTTT
v_call: TRBV30; clone_size: .; d_call: TRBD2; j_call: TRBJ2-7; cdr3_aa: CAWSVDSGLARPYEQYF; cdr3_nt: TGTGCCTGGAGTGTCGACTCCGGACTAGCGCGGCCCTACGAGCAGTACTTC
v_call: TRBV14; clone_size: .; d_call: .; j_call: TRBJ2-4; cdr3_aa: CASSQTRDIQYF; cdr3_nt: TGTGCCAGCAGCCAAACTCGAGACATTCAGTACTTC
v_call: TRBV30; clone_size: .; d_call: TRBD1; j_call: TRBJ1-5; cdr3_aa: CAWDPGQGVGQPQHF; cdr3_nt: TGTGCCTGGGATCCGGGACAGGGGGTAGGTCAGCCCCAGCATTTT
v_call: TRBV6-5; clone_size: .; d_call: TRBD2; j_call: TRBJ2-7; cdr3_aa: CASSQEGGWYEQYF; cdr3_nt: TGTGCCAGCAGCCAGGAGGGAGGGTGGTACGAGCAGTACTTC
v_call: TRBV6-5; clone_size: .; d_call: .; j_call: TRBJ2-7; cdr3_aa: CASVIRRGYEQYF; cdr3_nt: TGTGCCAGCGTAATACGCAGGGGCTACGAGCAGTACTTC
v_call: TRBV4-2; clone_size: .; d_call: .; j_call: TRBJ2-7; cdr3_aa: CASSQAGTSTYEQYF; cdr3_nt: TGTGCCAGCAGCCAAGCCGGGACATCGACCTACGAGCAGTACTTC
v_call: TRBV7-9; clone_size: .; d_call: .; j_call: TRBJ1-1; cdr3_aa: CASSPGTWGHEAFF; cdr3_nt: TGTGCCAGCAGCCCAGGGACATGGGGCCATGAAGCTTTCTTT
v_call: TRBV6-5; clone_size: .; d_call: .; j_call: TRBJ1-1; cdr3_aa: CASRSTSGYTEAFF; cdr3_nt: TGTGCCAGCAGATCGACAAGTGGGTACACTGAAGCTTTCTTT
v_call: TRBV5-4; clone_size: .; d_call: .; j_call: TRBJ2-1; cdr3_aa: CASSFTISGSYNEQFF; cdr3_nt: TGTGCCAGCAGCTTCACGATTAGCGGTTCCTACAATGAGCAGTTCTTC
v_call: TRBV6-6; clone_size: .; d_call: TRBD2; j_call: TRBJ2-5; cdr3_aa: CASSLGLAGVLPRKTQYF; cdr3_nt: TGTGCCAGCAGTCTGGGACTAGCGGGAGTCCTACCTCGGAAGACCCAGTACTTC
v_call: TRBV19; clone_size: .; d_call: .; j_call: TRBJ2-1; cdr3_aa: CASSLDKYNEQFF; cdr3_nt: TGTGCCAGTAGTCTGGACAAATACAATGAGCAGTTCTTC